A selection of T cell receptor beta chains follows, all from one sample in a study of blood T cell repertoires in COVID-19. Profiling relied on immunoSEQ multiplex PCR, and the TCRdb table lists in-frame clones only, not all of them. The sample lists hundreds of thousands of clones; around nine tenths were seen once. The sequenced sample consisted of PBMCs or T cells enriched from blood (not recorded which). The source is a woman between 18 and 30 years old who had been exposed to COVID-19. The CDR3 runs from the conserved cysteine through the conserved F or W. A D gene is named only where the DNA matches it firmly. Size tells how often a clone was seen (once, few, many) or the class of an expanded clone, and some rows leave it out.

D gene	V gene	clone size	J gene	CDR3 protein	CDR3 DNA
TRBD1	TRBV29-1	-	TRBJ1-2	CSVHTGGSGYTF	TGCAGCGTTCATACAGGGGGTTCGGGCTACACCTTC
-	TRBV6-5	once	TRBJ1-3	CASSYSTRGNTIYF	TGTGCCAGCAGTTATTCCACCCGGGGAAACACCATATATTTT
TRBD2	TRBV28	-	TRBJ2-1	CASSLSGTSQSFEQFF	TGTGCCAGCAGTTTATCCGGGACTAGCCAAAGCTTTGAGCAGTTCTTC
TRBD2	TRBV28	-	TRBJ2-1	CASSGGNRNEQFF	TGTGCCAGCAGCGGGGGGAACAGGAATGAGCAGTTCTTC
TRBD1	TRBV5-5	-	TRBJ2-4	CASSWTGEVGDIQYF	TGTGCCAGCAGCTGGACAGGGGAAGTCGGAGACATTCAGTACTTC
TRBD2	TRBV4-1	once	TRBJ2-7	CASSPESGTYEQYF	TGCGCCAGCAGCCCGGAAAGCGGGACCTACGAGCAGTACTTC
-	TRBV18	-	TRBJ2-3	CASSPVGDTQYF	TGTGCCAGCTCCCCCGTCGGGGATACGCAGTATTTT
TRBD1	TRBV23-1	-	TRBJ2-1	CASKTAGGYNEQFF	TGCGCCAGCAAGACGGCAGGGGGATACAATGAGCAGTTCTTC
-	TRBV27	-	TRBJ2-3	CASSSPGTDTQYF	TGTGCCAGCAGTTCTCCCGGGACAGATACGCAGTATTTT
TRBD1	TRBV27	-	TRBJ1-2	CASSFGTGGAIGYGYTF	TGTGCCAGCAGCTTCGGGACAGGGGGAGCAATAGGCTATGGCTACACCTTC
-	TRBV7-2	-	TRBJ2-7	CASSLPTGLYEQYF	TGTGCCAGCAGCTTACCCACGGGACTTTACGAGCAGTACTTC
-	TRBV28	-	TRBJ2-2	CASSPGLTNTGELFF	TGTGCCAGCAGTCCCGGACTAACGAACACCGGGGAGCTGTTTTTT
-	TRBV6-5	-	TRBJ1-2	CASGDSYGYTF	TGTGCCAGCGGAGACAGCTATGGCTACACCTTC
-	TRBV7-2	-	TRBJ1-5	CASTSRQPPNQPQHF	TGTGCCAGCACCTCACGACAGCCACCCAATCAGCCCCAGCATTTT
-	TRBV13	-	TRBJ2-7	CASSLDSSYEQYF	TGTGCCAGCAGCCTGGACAGTAGCTACGAGCAGTACTTC
TRBD1	TRBV28	few	TRBJ1-2	CASSLWAGGLGYTF	TGTGCCAGCAGTTTATGGGCAGGGGGGTTAGGCTACACCTTC
-	TRBV19	once	TRBJ1-2	CASSARQAPGGNTF	TGTGCCAGTAGTGCTAGACAGGCGCCGGGCGGAAACACCTTC
-	TRBV7-2	-	TRBJ2-1	CASSAPGLQYNEQFF	TGTGCCAGCAGCGCACCGGGACTCCAATACAATGAGCAGTTCTTC
-	TRBV3-1/TRBV3-2	-	TRBJ2-2	CASSQVSGGSNTGELFF	TGTGCCAGCAGCCAAGTTTCCGGGGGTTCCAACACCGGGGAGCTGTTTTTT
-	TRBV2	-	TRBJ2-3	CASSVRTDTQYF	TGTGCCAGCAGTGTGAGGACAGATACGCAGTATTTT
TRBD2	TRBV27	-	TRBJ2-2	CASTNPGLAGEVTGELFF	TGTGCCAGTACGAACCCGGGACTAGCGGGAGAGGTCACCGGGGAGCTGTTTTTT
TRBD1	TRBV13	-	TRBJ1-2	CASSVNPPQGPNYGYTF	TGTGCCAGCAGCGTTAATCCCCCACAGGGGCCCAACTATGGCTACACCTTC
TRBD2	TRBV10-2	once	TRBJ2-7	CASRPLTSGRPGGNEQYF	TGCGCCAGCCGACCTTTGACTAGCGGGAGGCCCGGTGGGAACGAGCAGTACTTC
TRBD1	TRBV29-1	-	TRBJ2-7	CSVARQGYEQYF	TGCAGCGTTGCGAGACAGGGTTACGAGCAGTACTTC
TRBD1	TRBV19	-	TRBJ2-3	CASSTRTGKSTDTQYF	TGTGCCAGTAGTACCCGGACAGGGAAAAGCACAGATACGCAGTATTTT
-	TRBV9	-	TRBJ1-6	CASSVGGVSYNSPLHF	TGTGCCAGCAGCGTAGGGGGAGTCTCCTATAATTCACCCCTCCACTTT
TRBD2	TRBV14	-	TRBJ2-2	CASSQALLAGAAGELFF	TGTGCCAGCAGCCAAGCCCTCCTAGCGGGAGCCGCCGGGGAGCTGTTTTTT